These 16 T cell receptor beta chains share one sample of origin, sequenced in a study of cytomegalovirus exposure and HLA in healthy donors. Primers included in the PCR were 60 Vbeta and 13 Jbeta primers. Profiling relied on immunoSEQ multiplex PCR, and the TCRdb table lists in-frame clones only, not all of them. The sample yields 100,000 to 120,000 clones, around 85% seen once. Sequencing used PBMCs. The receptor source for this set is a man aged 25-45 years in good health and CMV-seropositive.

In this sample, this clone turned up a few times. The chain joins TRBV7-9 to TRBJ1-2, with D perhaps TRBD1 (5 bases). The germline V gene has CDR1 SEHNR and CDR2 FQNEAQ (reference sequence). The CDR3 length is 14 residues. V was trimmed by 7 bases and J by 3 bases, leaving 15 bases between them. CDR3 region: CASTLEGYDYGYTF. CDR3 in DNA: TGTGCCAGCACCCTGGAGGGGTACGACTATGGCTACACCTTC.

This chain joins TRBV27 and TRBJ2-7, with a possible D match to TRBD2 (6 bases). In germline, CDR1 is MNHEY, CDR2 SMNVEV (reference sequence). Trimming left V 3 bases short and J 2 bases short, with 17 bases between. This CDR3 is 16 amino acids long. CDR3: CASSFSGDGTPYEQYF. The CDR3 coding sequence is TGTGCCAGCAGTTTTTCGGGGGACGGAACTCCCTACGAGCAGTACTTC.

This clone occurred a few times. The chain combines TRBV4-2 with TRBJ1-4; D might be TRBD1 (5 bases). CDR1 LGHNA and CDR2 YNFKEQ come from the germline V gene. The CDR3 spans 16 residues. V lost 1 base and J lost 2, with 11 bases in between. This CDR3 is CASSQGGPATNEKLFF. CDR3 DNA sequence: TGTGCCAGCAGCCAAGGGGGCCCGGCCACTAATGAAAAACTGTTTTTT.

The gene calls are TRBV4-2 and TRBJ1-4; possible D gene TRBD1, 5 bases. CDR1 and CDR2 from the germline V gene are LGHNA and YNFKEQ. The ends were cut back, 4 bases at V and 8 bases at J, with 14 bases in the middle. The CDR3 contains 14 residues. This CDR3 reads CASSRGGVREKLFF. CDR3 coding DNA: TGTGCCAGCAGCCGGGGGGGGGTCCGGGAAAAACTGTTTTTT.

The V call is TRBV19, the J call TRBJ2-3; 10 bases fit TRBD1. The length of the CDR3 is 16 residues. The germline gives CDR1 LNHDA, CDR2 SQIVND (reference sequence). Trimming at V came to 5 bases and at J to 0 bases, leaving 5 bases not matched to a gene. CDR3 sequence reads: CASSFRTGGSTDTQYF. The CDR3 DNA sequence: TGTGCCAGTAGTTTCCGGACAGGGGGTAGCACAGATACGCAGTATTTT.

The chain combines TRBV4-2 with TRBJ1-4; possibly TRBD1 for D (6 bases). Trimming cost V 1 base and J 3 bases, with 9 bases left between them. The CDR3 extends over 15 amino acids. Germline CDR1 is LGHNA and CDR2 is YNFKEQ. The CDR3 region has the DNA TGTGCCAGCAGCCAAGTTACAGGGTCTAATGAAAAACTGTTTTTT. The encoded protein is CASSQVTGSNEKLFF.

The J gene is TRBJ1-4, the V gene TRBV19, with 7 bases identical to TRBD1. This CDR3 is built from 13 residues. V lost 5 bases and J lost 8; bases outside the gene matches: 5. Germline V gene data show CDR1 as LNHDA and CDR2 as SQIVND (reference sequence). In DNA form, the CDR3 reads TGTGCCAGTAGTGCGGAGACAGGGGAAAAACTGTTTTTT. This sequence encodes CASSAETGEKLFF. Full variable domain (missing parts from reference TRBV19 and TRBJ1-4): DGGITQSPKYLFRKEGQNVTLSCEQNLNHDAMYWYRQDPGQGLRLIYYSQIVNDFQKGDIAEGYSVSREKKESFPLTVTSAQKNPTAFYLCASSAETGEKLFFGSGTQLSVL.

The rearrangement joins TRBV4-1 to TRBJ2-3, with 7 bases matching TRBD2. The CDR3 totals 14 residues. CDR1 is MGHRA and CDR2 is YSYEKL in the germline V gene. The V gene end was trimmed by 3 bases and the J gene end by 5 bases; junction bases not matched to a gene: 5. The CDR3 is CASSHPGGGDTQYF. The CDR3 nucleotides read TGCGCCAGCAGCCACCCGGGGGGAGGAGATACGCAGTATTTT.

The V call is TRBV7-9, the J call TRBJ1-6, with TRBD1 matching over 7 bases. Looked up from germline, CDR1 is SEHNR and CDR2 is FQNEAQ (reference sequence). The CDR3 spans 14 residues. Unmatched junction bases numbered 9, after V lost 11 bases and J lost 5 bases. CDR3 protein: CAGQTGTDNSPLHF. The DNA for the CDR3 is TGTGCCGGCCAGACAGGGACGGATAATTCACCCCTCCACTTT.

The chain employs TRBV12-2 and TRBJ2-5; the table's D call, TRBD2, has no DNA check behind it. TRBV12-2 is listed as a pseudogene. The CDR3 loop spans 16 amino acids. DNA of the CDR3: TGTGCAAGTCGCTTGGGTTCGGGGGCGGGGGCAGAGACCCAGTACTTC. Its protein is CASRLGSGAGAETQYF.

V and J are TRBV6-5 and TRBJ2-7, with D perhaps TRBD2 (6 bases). Germline-derived CDR1 and CDR2 are MNHEY and SVGAGI. The CDR3 is 15 amino acids. V was trimmed by 6 bases and J by 1 base, leaving 16 bases between them. CDR3 sequence: CASSLRARGSYEQYF. The CDR3 DNA sequence: TGTGCCAGCAGCCTCAGGGCCCGGGGGTCCTACGAGCAGTACTTC.

The chain has TRBV5-1 and TRBJ2-2; TRBD1 matches 9 bases. After removal of 3 bases from V and 1 base from J, the junction contained 7 bases not matched to a gene. Germline V lookup: CDR1 SGHRS, CDR2 YFSETQ. This CDR3 has 17 residues. CDR3 sequence (DNA): TGCGCCAGCAGCTCGGAGGACAGGGGCGAGAACACCGGGGAGCTGTTTTTT. Residues: CASSSEDRGENTGELFF.

The chain employs TRBV5-1 and TRBJ2-7; D is perhaps TRBD2 (5 bases). Germline CDR1 and CDR2: SGHRS and YFSETQ. V was clipped by 2 bases and J by 6 bases, with 15 bases between them. The CDR3 is made up of 14 amino acids. The DNA of the CDR3 is TGCGCCAGCAGCTTATCTCTTGTGGGGAGCGAGCAGTACTTC. It codes for CASSLSLVGSEQYF.

CDR3 sequence: CASSSLYGGAEAFF. DNA of the CDR3: TGTGCCAGCAGTTCCCTTTATGGAGGCGCCGAAGCTTTCTTT. The chain joins TRBV27 to TRBJ1-1, with D unresolved. Germline CDR1 reads MNHEY; CDR2 reads SMNVEV (reference sequence). Trimming took off 4 bases at V and 8 bases at J, with 17 bases between the two ends. CDR3 length: 14 amino acids.

The chain carries TRBV5-1 and TRBJ2-1, with 10 bases aligning to TRBD2. The CDR3 has 16 amino acids. Germline loops: CDR1 SGHRS, CDR2 YFSETQ. V dropped 6 bases and J dropped 4; count of bases not matched to a gene: 10. CDR3 nucleotides: TGCGCCAGCACCCGTCTTATAGCGGGAGGTTACAATGAGCAGTTCTTC. Its translation is CASTRLIAGGYNEQFF.

This clone was detected once. The chain is built from TRBV6-5 and TRBJ2-2; a possible D gene is TRBD1 (6 bases). Germline CDR1 is MNHEY and CDR2 is SVGAGI. The V and J ends lost 5 bases and 4 bases respectively, with 11 bases between them. The CDR3 runs 14 residues. CDR3 region: CASSHMDSTGELFF. The DNA for the CDR3 is TGTGCCAGCAGTCACATGGACAGCACCGGGGAGCTGTTTTTT.